The clone carrying this T cell receptor beta chain is a singleton in its sample. This sample was included in a study of blood T cell repertoires in COVID-19. As for the study in general: Samples representing acute and convalescent COVID-19 were sourced from the United States, Italy and Spain. The cDNA or gDNA used as material had been derived from T cells, B-cell-depleted T cells, or PBMCs.

The authors' processing: Estimates of nucleated cell counts were drawn from the amplification of reference gene primers. Sequencing was performed with immunoSEQ multiplex PCR; in TCRdb, only in-frame clones are kept and a portion is missing. The V and J calls and clone size were taken over from that table, and D and trimming were inferred from the DNA. Of 67,000 or so clones listed, roughly 80% were seen once; the top ten hold 28%. The CDR3 is 14 residues long. CDR1 ENHRY and CDR2 SYGVKD come from the germline V gene. V dropped 3 bases and J dropped 7; count of bases not matched to a gene: 5. The sequenced sample was peripheral blood. The rearrangement links TRBV10-3 to TRBJ1-4; 7 bases are a match to TRBD1. The receptor was derived from a man aged 65 to 85 with acute or convalescent COVID-19. The CDR3 spells CAISDGTEGEKLFF. CDR3 nucleotide sequence: TGTGCCATCAGTGACGGGACAGAAGGTGAAAAACTGTTTTTT.